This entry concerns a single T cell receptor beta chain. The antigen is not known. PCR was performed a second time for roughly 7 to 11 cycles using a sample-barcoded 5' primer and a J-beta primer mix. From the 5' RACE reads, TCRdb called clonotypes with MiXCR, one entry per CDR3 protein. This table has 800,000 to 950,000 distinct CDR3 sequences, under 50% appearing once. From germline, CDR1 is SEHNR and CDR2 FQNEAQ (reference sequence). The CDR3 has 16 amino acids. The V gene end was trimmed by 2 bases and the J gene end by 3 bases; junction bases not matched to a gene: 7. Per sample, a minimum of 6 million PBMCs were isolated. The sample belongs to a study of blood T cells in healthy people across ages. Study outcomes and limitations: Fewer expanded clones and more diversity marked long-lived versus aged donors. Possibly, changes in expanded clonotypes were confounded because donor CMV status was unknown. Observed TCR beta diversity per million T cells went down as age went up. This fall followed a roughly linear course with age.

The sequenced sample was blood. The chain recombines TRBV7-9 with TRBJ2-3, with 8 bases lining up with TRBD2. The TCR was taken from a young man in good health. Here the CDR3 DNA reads TGTGCCAGCAGCTTAAGGGCTAGCGGGCGTACAGATACGCAGTATTTT. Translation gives CASSLRASGRTDTQYF.